This record looks at one TCR beta chain sequence and its context. Its antigen is as yet unknown. This record comes from a study of T cell repertoires in cytomegalovirus infection. The study, taken as a whole, reports: The ex vivo response was dominated by HLA-C-restricted CMV-specific TCR beta clonotypes.

TCRdb re-called the reads with MiXCR, one entry per CDR3 protein. This sample has 200,000 to 250,000 distinct CDR3 sequences, with approximately 24% found just once. Germline lookup yields CDR1 SGHTA and CDR2 FQGNSA. This CDR3 spans 14 amino acids. Trimming shortened V by 3 bases and J by 4 bases, and 11 bases separated the two germline ends. The receptor was derived from a human donor in good health (CMV status not recorded). Some clones in this sample may be carry-over from other donors' samples. Sequenced material: CD8+ T cells from PBMCs. J is TRBJ2-3 and V is TRBV7-2, with D perhaps given as TRBD1 or TRBD2 (5 bases each). Here the CDR3 reads CASSFLGESDTQYF. The CDR3 DNA reads as TGTGCCAGCAGCTTTCTAGGGGAGTCAGATACGCAGTATTTT.